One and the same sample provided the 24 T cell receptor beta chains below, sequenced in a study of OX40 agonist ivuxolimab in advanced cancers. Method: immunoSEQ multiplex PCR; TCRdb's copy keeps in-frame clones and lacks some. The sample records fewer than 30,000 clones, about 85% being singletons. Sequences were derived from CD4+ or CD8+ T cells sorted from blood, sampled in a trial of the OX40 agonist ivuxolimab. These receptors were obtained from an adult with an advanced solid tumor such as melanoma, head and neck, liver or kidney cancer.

CDR3 in DNA: TGTGCCAGCAGCTTGGCAGGGAGTGGTCAGCCCCAGCATTTT. Translation: CASSLAGSGQPQHF. This rearrangement joins TRBV5-5 to TRBJ1-5; D perhaps matches TRBD1 (5 bases). Trimming left V 0 bases short and J 6 bases short, with 10 bases between. The germline gives CDR1 SGHKS, CDR2 YYEKEE (reference sequence). This CDR3 comprises 14 residues.

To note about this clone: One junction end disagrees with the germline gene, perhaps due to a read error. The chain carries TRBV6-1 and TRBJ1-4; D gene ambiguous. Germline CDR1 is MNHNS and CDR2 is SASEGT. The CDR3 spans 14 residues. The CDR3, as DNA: TGTGCCAGCCGGAAGGAGTTCTTTTGGGAAAAACTGCTTTTT. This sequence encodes CASRKEFFWEKLLF.

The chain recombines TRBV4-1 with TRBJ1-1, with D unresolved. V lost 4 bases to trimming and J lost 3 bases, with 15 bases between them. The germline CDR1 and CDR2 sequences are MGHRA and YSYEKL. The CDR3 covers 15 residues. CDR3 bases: TGCGCCAGCAGCCGGCCGACTCGGGTGGACACTGAAGCTTTCTTT. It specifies CASSRPTRVDTEAFF.

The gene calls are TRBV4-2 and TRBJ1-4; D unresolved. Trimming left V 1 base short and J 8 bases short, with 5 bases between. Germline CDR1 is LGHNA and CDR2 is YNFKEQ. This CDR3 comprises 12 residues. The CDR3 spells CASSQGTEKLFF. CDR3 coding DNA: TGTGCCAGCAGCCAAGGAACCGAAAAACTGTTTTTT.

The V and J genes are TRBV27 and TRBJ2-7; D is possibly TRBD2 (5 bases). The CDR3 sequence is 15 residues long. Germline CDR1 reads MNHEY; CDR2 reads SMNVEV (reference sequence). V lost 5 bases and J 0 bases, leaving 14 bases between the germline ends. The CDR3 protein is CASSPGLESSYEQYF. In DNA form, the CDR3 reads TGTGCCAGCAGTCCCGGACTGGAGAGCTCCTACGAGCAGTACTTC.

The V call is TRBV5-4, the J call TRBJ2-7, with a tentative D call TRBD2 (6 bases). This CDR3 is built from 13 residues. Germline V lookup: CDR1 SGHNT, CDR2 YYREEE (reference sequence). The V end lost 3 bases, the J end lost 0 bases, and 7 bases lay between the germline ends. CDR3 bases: TGTGCCAGCAGCTGGGACTCCTCCTACGAGCAGTACTTC. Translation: CASSWDSSYEQYF.

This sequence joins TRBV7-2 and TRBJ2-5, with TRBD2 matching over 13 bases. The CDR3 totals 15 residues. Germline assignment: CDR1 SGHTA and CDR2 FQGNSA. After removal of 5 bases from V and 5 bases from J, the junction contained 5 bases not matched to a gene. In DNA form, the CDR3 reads TGTGCCAGCAGCCCTGGGACTAGCGGGGCCGAGACCCAGTACTTC. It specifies CASSPGTSGAETQYF. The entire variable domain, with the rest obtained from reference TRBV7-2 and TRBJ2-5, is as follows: GAGVSQSPSNKVTEKGKDVELRCDPISGHTALYWYRQSLGQGLEFLIYFQGNSAPDKSGLPSDRFSAERTGGSVSTLTIQRTQQEDSAVYLCASSPGTSGAETQYFGPGTRLLVL.

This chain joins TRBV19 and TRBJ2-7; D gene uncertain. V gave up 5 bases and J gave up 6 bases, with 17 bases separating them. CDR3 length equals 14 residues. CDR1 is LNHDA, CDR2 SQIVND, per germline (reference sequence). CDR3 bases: TGTGCCAGTAGTTGGCGATTCGTCGGAAGCGAGCAGTACTTC. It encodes CASSWRFVGSEQYF.

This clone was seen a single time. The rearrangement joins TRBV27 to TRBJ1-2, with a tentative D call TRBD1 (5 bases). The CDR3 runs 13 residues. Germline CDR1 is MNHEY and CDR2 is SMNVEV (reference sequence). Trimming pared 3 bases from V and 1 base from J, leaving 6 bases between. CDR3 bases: TGTGCCAGCAGTTTTCAGGGTAACTATGGCTACACCTTC. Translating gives CASSFQGNYGYTF.

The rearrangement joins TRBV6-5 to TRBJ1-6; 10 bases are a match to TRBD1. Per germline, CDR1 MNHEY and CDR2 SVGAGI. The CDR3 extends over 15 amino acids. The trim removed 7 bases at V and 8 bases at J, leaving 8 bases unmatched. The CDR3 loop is CASTLTGTGDSPLHF. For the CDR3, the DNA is TGTGCCAGCACCCTTACTGGGACAGGGGATTCACCCCTCCACTTT.

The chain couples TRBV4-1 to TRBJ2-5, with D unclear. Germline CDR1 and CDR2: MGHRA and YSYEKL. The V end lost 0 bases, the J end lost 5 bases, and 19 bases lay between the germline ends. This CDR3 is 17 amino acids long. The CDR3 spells CASSQEPSGPYSETQYF. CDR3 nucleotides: TGCGCCAGCAGCCAAGAGCCGTCCGGCCCTTATAGCGAGACCCAGTACTTC.

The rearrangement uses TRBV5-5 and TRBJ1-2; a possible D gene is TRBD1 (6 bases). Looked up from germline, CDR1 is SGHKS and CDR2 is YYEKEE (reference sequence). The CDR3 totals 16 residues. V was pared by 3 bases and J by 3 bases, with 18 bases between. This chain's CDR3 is CASSWSTGRGDYGYTF. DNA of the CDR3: TGTGCCAGCAGCTGGAGTACAGGGAGGGGTGACTATGGCTACACCTTC.

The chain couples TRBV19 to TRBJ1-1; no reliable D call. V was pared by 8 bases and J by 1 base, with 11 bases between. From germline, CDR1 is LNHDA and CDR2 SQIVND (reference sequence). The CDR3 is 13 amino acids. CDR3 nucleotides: TGTGCCAGTGGGTTCGCGAGGAACACTGAAGCTTTCTTT. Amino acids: CASGFARNTEAFF.

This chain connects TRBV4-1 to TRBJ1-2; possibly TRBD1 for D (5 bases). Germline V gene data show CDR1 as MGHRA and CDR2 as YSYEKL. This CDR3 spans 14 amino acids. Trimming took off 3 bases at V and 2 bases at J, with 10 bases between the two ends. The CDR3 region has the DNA TGCGCCAGCAGCCAGCGCCAGGGAAACTATGGCTACACCTTC. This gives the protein CASSQRQGNYGYTF.

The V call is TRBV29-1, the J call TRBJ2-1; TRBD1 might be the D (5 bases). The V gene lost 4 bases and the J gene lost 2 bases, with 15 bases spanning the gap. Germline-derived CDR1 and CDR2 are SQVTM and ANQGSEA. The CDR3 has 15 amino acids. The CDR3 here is CSVVGQGGPYNEQFF. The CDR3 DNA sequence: TGCAGCGTTGTGGGCCAGGGTGGCCCCTACAATGAGCAGTTCTTC.

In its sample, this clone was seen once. DNA of the CDR3: TGTGCCAGCAGTTTATTTCAGGGGACCTCCTACGAGCAGTACTTC. This gives the protein CASSLFQGTSYEQYF. The chain carries TRBV28 and TRBJ2-7; tentatively, D is TRBD1 (6 bases). V lost 1 base and J 0 bases, leaving 10 bases between the germline ends. The CDR3 runs to 15 residues. CDR1 and CDR2 from the germline V gene are MDHEN and SYDVKM.

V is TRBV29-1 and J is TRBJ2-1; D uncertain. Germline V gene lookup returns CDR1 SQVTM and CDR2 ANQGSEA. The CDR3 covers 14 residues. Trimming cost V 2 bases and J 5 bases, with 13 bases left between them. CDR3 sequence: CSVEYRTYNNEQFF. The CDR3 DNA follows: TGCAGCGTTGAATACAGAACATACAACAATGAGCAGTTCTTC.

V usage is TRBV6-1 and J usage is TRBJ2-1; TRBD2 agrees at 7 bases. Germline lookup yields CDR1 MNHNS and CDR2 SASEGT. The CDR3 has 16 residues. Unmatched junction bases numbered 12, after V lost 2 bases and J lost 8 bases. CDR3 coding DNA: TGTGCCAGCAGTGAATATTGGGGAGGGCTGATAGATGAGCAGTTCTTC. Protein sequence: CASSEYWGGLIDEQFF.

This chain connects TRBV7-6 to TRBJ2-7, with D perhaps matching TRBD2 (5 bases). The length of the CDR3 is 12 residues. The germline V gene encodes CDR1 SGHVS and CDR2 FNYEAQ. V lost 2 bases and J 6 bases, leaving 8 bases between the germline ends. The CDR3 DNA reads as TGTGCCAGCAGCTTAAAGGAGGCCGAGCAGTACTTC. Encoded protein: CASSLKEAEQYF.

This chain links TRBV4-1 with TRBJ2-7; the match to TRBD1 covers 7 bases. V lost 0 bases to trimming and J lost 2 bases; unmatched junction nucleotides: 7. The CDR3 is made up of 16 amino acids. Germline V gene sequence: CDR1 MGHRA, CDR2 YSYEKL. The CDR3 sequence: CASSQDEGTAPYEQYF. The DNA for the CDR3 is TGCGCCAGCAGCCAAGATGAGGGGACAGCCCCCTACGAGCAGTACTTC.

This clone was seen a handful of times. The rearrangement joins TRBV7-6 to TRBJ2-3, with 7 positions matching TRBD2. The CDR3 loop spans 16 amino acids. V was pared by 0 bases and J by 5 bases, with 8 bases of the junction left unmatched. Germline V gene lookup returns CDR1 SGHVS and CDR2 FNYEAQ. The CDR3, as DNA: TGTGCCAGCAGCTTAGCGGCTAGCGGCAATGGAGATACGCAGTATTTT. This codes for CASSLAASGNGDTQYF.

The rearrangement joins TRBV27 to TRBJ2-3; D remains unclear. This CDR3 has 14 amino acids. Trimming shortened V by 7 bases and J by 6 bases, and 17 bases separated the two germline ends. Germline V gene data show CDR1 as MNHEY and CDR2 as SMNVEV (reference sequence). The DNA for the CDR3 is TGTGCCAGCATCCCTATTAATTCTGTCGATACGCAGTATTTT. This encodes CASIPINSVDTQYF.

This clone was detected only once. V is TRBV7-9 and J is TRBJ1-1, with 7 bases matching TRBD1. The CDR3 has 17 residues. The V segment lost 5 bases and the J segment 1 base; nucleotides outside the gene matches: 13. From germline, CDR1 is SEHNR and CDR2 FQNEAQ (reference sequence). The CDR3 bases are TGTGCCAGCAGCCCCCGCACAGGGGTCGCCTCGAACACTGAAGCTTTCTTT. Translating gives CASSPRTGVASNTEAFF.

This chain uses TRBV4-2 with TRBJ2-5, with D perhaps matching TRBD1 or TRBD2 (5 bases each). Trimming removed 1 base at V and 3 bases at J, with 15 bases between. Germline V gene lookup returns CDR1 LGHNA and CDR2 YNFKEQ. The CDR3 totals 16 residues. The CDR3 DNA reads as TGTGCCAGCAGCCAAGTGCTGGGGGTCAGAGAAGAGACCCAGTACTTC. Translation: CASSQVLGVREETQYF.